Listed below are T cell receptor beta chains from one sample, sequenced in a study of T cells in Graves' hyperthyroidism and ophthalmopathy. TCRdb ran MiXCR on the multiplex PCR reads and lists one entry per CDR3 protein. The sample holds some 720,000 distinct CDR3 sequences, about a sixth seen once. The material sequenced was blood. Receptors were obtained from a man aged 18 to 29 with Graves' hyperthyroidism. CDR3s include the opening cysteine and the closing phenylalanine or tryptophan. Fields, in order: J gene, V gene, D gene, clone size, CDR3 length, CDR3 DNA, CDR3 protein. D genes are given only for firm matches. A row's size may be missing; if present it is once, few, many or a size class.

TRBJ2-5	TRBV20-1	TRBD1	.	16	TGCAGTGCTGATGCCCCGGGACAGGGGGCCCTGGAGACCCAGTACTTC	CSADAPGQGALETQYF
TRBJ2-2	TRBV2	.	.	14	TGTGCCAGCAGGCCCCTAGGGGGCACCGGGGAGCTGTTTTTT	CASRPLGGTGELFF
TRBJ2-3	TRBV29-1	TRBD2	many	15	TGCAGCGTTGTATTAGCGGGAGGGCCCGCAGATACGCAGTATTTT	CSVVLAGGPADTQYF
TRBJ2-7	TRBV28	.	many	12	TGTGCCAGCAGGCCAGGGAGCCACGAGCAGTACTTC	CASRPGSHEQYF
TRBJ2-1	TRBV28	.	many	14	TGTGCCAGCAGTTTGCGTGGACTTCGAAATGAGCAGTTCTTC	CASSLRGLRNEQFF
TRBJ1-3	TRBV9	.	.	15	TGTGCCAGCAGCGCCGACGGATTCTCTGGAAACACCATATATTTT	CASSADGFSGNTIYF
TRBJ1-1	TRBV5-1	.	few	15	TGCGCCAGCAGCCCCGCTAGGGGCAGGGGCACTGAAGCTTTCTTT	CASSPARGRGTEAFF
TRBJ1-5	TRBV18	.	many	13	TGTGCCAGCTCTCCGGACAGATATCAGCCCCAGCATTTT	CASSPDRYQPQHF
TRBJ1-1	TRBV28	TRBD1	.	17	TGTGCCAGCAGTTTCCTGGGACAGGGGGCCTTGAACACTGAAGCTTTCTTT	CASSFLGQGALNTEAFF
TRBJ2-3	TRBV4-3	.	.	16	TGCGCCAGCAGCCAGCAAGGACCCCCGGGTACAGATACGCAGTATTTT	CASSQQGPPGTDTQYF
TRBJ1-2	TRBV20-1	.	.	13	TGCAGTGCTAGTTCGGAAGGGTGGTATGGCTACACCTTC	CSASSEGWYGYTF
TRBJ2-3	TRBV7-3	TRBD2	.	15	TGTGCCAGCAGCTTCGGCGGGGGGGTTGACGACACGCAGTATTTT	CASSFGGGVDDTQYF
TRBJ2-7	TRBV27	.	.	13	TGTGCCAGCAGTCCGGGACTGGGTGTGGAGCAGTACTTC	CASSPGLGVEQYF
TRBJ2-1	TRBV19	TRBD2	.	15	TGTGCCAGTAGTAAGGCGGGAGGGGCCTACAATGAGCAGTTCTTC	CASSKAGGAYNEQFF
TRBJ2-7	TRBV29-1	.	few	11	TGCAGCGTTAGGATCAACTACGAGCAGTACTTC	CSVRINYEQYF
TRBJ2-7	TRBV15	.	.	14	TGTGCCGCCAGCAGGTCCAGGGGCTCCTACGAGCAGTACTTC	CAASRSRGSYEQYF
TRBJ2-7	TRBV2	.	.	13	TGTGCCAGCAGTGAAGAATCTCCCTACGAGCAGTACTTC	CASSEESPYEQYF
TRBJ2-3	TRBV9	.	few	16	TGTGCCAGCAGCCCTAGAGGTGGGAGTAGCACAGATACGCAGTATTTT	CASSPRGGSSTDTQYF
TRBJ2-4	TRBV2	.	many	12	TGTGCCAGCAGGGGGACCAAAAACATTCAGTACTTC	CASRGTKNIQYF
TRBJ1-6	TRBV2	.	few	13	TGTGCCAGCAGCGATGGGTCTGGGTCACCCCTCCACTTT	CASSDGSGSPLHF
TRBJ1-6	TRBV25-1	TRBD1	few	15	TGTGCCAGCAGTGTCCTTAGGGACAGCAATTCACCCCTCCACTTT	CASSVLRDSNSPLHF
TRBJ2-3	TRBV11-3	.	few	14	TGTGCCAGCAGCCCAAGGACTTCTCCAGATACGCAGTATTTT	CASSPRTSPDTQYF
TRBJ1-1	TRBV29-1	.	few	13	TGCAGCGCGGGTTCGGGGCTAGTCACTGAAGCTTTCTTT	CSAGSGLVTEAFF
TRBJ2-7	TRBV9	TRBD2	few	14	TGTGCCAGCAGTGCAGGGACTAGCGCCTACGAGCAGTACTTC	CASSAGTSAYEQYF
TRBJ2-4	TRBV27	TRBD1	.	13	TGTGCCAGCAGCAGGGGGCGCGGAAACATTCAGTACTTC	CASSRGRGNIQYF
TRBJ2-5	TRBV11-2	.	many	12	TGTGCCAGCAGCCGGGAGACAGAGACCCAGTACTTC	CASSRETETQYF
TRBJ2-2	TRBV19	.	few	14	TGTGCCAGTAGTACAGGGTTTGGCACCGGGGAGCTGTTTTTT	CASSTGFGTGELFF
TRBJ2-1	TRBV12-3/TRBV12-4	TRBD1	many	14	TGTGCCAGCAGTTTTGAGGGGGCTCGGAATGAGCAGTTCTTC	CASSFEGARNEQFF
TRBJ2-2	TRBV11-1	TRBD1	many	16	TGTGCCAGCAGCTGGTGGACAGGGGAGGTCCCCGGGGAGCTGTTTTTT	CASSWWTGEVPGELFF
TRBJ2-7	TRBV3-1	TRBD2	.	16	TGTGCCAGCAGCCAAGTGACCAGCGGGAGTAACCACGAGCAGTACTTC	CASSQVTSGSNHEQYF
TRBJ2-1	TRBV12-3/TRBV12-4	.	.	15	TGTGCCAGCAAAAAGCGGGACGGGTCTACAGGGGAGCAGTTCTTC	CASKKRDGSTGEQFF
TRBJ1-5	TRBV20-1	.	.	14	TGCAGTGCTGGACCCCCGGAGGGCAATCAGCCCCAGCATTTT	CSAGPPEGNQPQHF
TRBJ1-1	TRBV20-1	.	many	9	TGCAGTGCTCCTCCGTTGGCTTTCTTT	CSAPPLAFF
TRBJ1-3	TRBV28	.	many	13	TGTGCCAGCAGCGACAGCTCTGGAAACACCATATATTTT	CASSDSSGNTIYF
TRBJ2-1	TRBV20-1	TRBD2	few	14	TGCAGTGTGGGGACTAGCGGGAGAAGGTATGAGCAGTTCTTC	CSVGTSGRRYEQFF
TRBJ2-3	TRBV29-1	.	few	13	TGCAGCGAACGGCAGGGAATCACAGATACGCAGTATTTT	CSERQGITDTQYF
TRBJ2-3	TRBV9	.	few	15	TGTGCCAGCAGCGTAGAGGGGATTAGCACAGATACGCAGTATTTT	CASSVEGISTDTQYF
TRBJ2-1	TRBV7-2	TRBD2	few	15	TGTGCCAGCGCACTAGCGGGAGTCTCCTACAATGAGCAGTTCTTC	CASALAGVSYNEQFF
TRBJ2-7	TRBV4-3	.	few	15	TGCGCCAGCAGCCAAGTTAAGATTGCGGGCTACGAGCAGTACTTC	CASSQVKIAGYEQYF
TRBJ2-5	TRBV20-1	.	.	16	TGCAGTGGTGGGGGGGGAGGGGGCGCGGGAGAAGAGACCCAGTACTTC	CSGGGGGGAGEETQYF
TRBJ1-2	TRBV28	.	many	14	TGTGCCAGCAGTTTCGACCTATCTAACTATGGCTACACCTTC	CASSFDLSNYGYTF
TRBJ2-7	TRBV12-3/TRBV12-4	.	many	14	TGTGCCAGCAGTTTACGGGGGCCCGGGTACGAGCAGTACTTC	CASSLRGPGYEQYF